A single sample gave rise to the 27 T cell receptor beta chains below, sequenced in a study of immune characterization of retroperitoneal liposarcoma. Via MiXCR, TCRdb re-called the PCR reads, giving one row per CDR3 protein. The top ten hold 8.2% of the sample, which has about 10,000 distinct CDR3 sequences, 28% seen once. Sample: tumor tissue. The source of these receptors is a male donor with retroperitoneal liposarcoma.

This clonotype was seen repeatedly, ten times or more. The V gene is TRBV7-2, the J gene TRBJ1-2, with D possibly TRBD1 on 6 matching bases. This CDR3 region has 15 residues. Trimming stripped 0 bases from V and 8 bases from J, with 16 bases between. Germline values: CDR1 SGHTA, CDR2 FQGNSA. The CDR3 reads CASSLALRQGLGYTF. The DNA of the CDR3 is TGTGCCAGCAGCTTAGCGCTTCGGCAGGGGTTGGGCTACACCTTC.

As for this clonotype: A clone one base away is much larger, so this may be a read error. The chain uses TRBV6-9 and TRBJ2-2; D not resolved. Per the germline V gene, CDR1 is MNHGY and CDR2 is SVAAGI. This CDR3 spans 14 amino acids. Trimming cost V 6 bases and J 6 bases, with 14 bases left between them. The CDR3 here is CASRYAETAGELFF. CDR3 DNA sequence: TGTGCCAGCAGGTACGCAGAAACGGCCGGGGAGCTGTTTTTT.

The chain uses TRBV7-9 and TRBJ2-3; 9 nucleotides line up with TRBD2. The J call is doubtful: the DNA matches TRBJ2-1 better. The CDR3 is made up of 14 amino acids. CDR1 and CDR2 (germline): SEHNR, FQNEAQ (reference sequence). The CDR3 reads CASNMAGGQMTQFF. CDR3 in DNA: TGTGCCAGCAATATGGCGGGAGGGCAAATGACGCAGTTCTTC.

This clonotype came up once. J is TRBJ2-5 and V is TRBV11-3; 11 positions match TRBD1. Per germline, CDR1 SGHNT and CDR2 YENEEA. V lost 5 bases, J lost 4 bases, and 6 bases stayed unmatched. The CDR3 runs to 15 residues. The CDR3 region is CASSPRTGGVETQYF. For the CDR3, the DNA is TGTGCCAGCAGCCCAAGGACAGGGGGCGTAGAGACCCAGTACTTC.

This clonotype was observed many times. This chain links TRBV6-1 with TRBJ2-5, with D hard to call. Per germline, CDR1 MNHNS and CDR2 SASEGT. The ends were cut back, 6 bases at V and 1 base at J, with 12 bases in the middle. The CDR3 length is 14 residues. The CDR3 spells CASSALGVQETQYF. In DNA, the CDR3 is TGTGCCAGCAGCGCTCTTGGAGTCCAAGAGACCCAGTACTTC.

The rearrangement joins TRBV6-5 to TRBJ2-5; D may be TRBD1 (6 bases). From germline, CDR1 is MNHEY and CDR2 SVGAGI. This CDR3 contains 13 residues. Trimming took off 2 bases at V and 11 bases at J, with 15 bases between the two ends. The CDR3 is CASSYTGNNEQYF. The CDR3 bases are TGTGCCAGCAGTTACACAGGGAACAATGAGCAGTACTTC.

In its sample, this clonotype ranks as medium-sized. This chain joins TRBV11-3 and TRBJ2-1; 9 bases are shared with TRBD1. The J call may be wrong; the DNA end is better matched by TRBJ2-7. The CDR3 runs to 13 residues. The germline CDR1 and CDR2 sequences are SGHNT and YENEEA. The CDR3 DNA follows: TGTGCCAGCAGCCAGGGACAGGGAGGCGAGCAGTACTTC. This sequence encodes CASSQGQGGEQYF.

The rearrangement joins TRBV5-4 to TRBJ2-3; TRBD1 aligns across 10 bases. V was clipped by 4 bases and J by 3 bases; unmatched bases: 5. The CDR3 contains 15 residues. Looked up from germline, CDR1 is SGHNT and CDR2 is YYREEE (reference sequence). CDR3 DNA: TGTGCCAGCAGCCAGACAGGGGGCTGGACAGATACGCAGTATTTT. Its translation is CASSQTGGWTDTQYF.

This clonotype showed up many times. V is TRBV6-6 and J is TRBJ2-1; 14 bases are a match to TRBD2. The end of the DNA is better explained by TRBJ2-5, so the J call may be wrong. The germline gives CDR1 MNHNY, CDR2 SVGAGI (reference sequence). The CDR3 consists of 16 residues. DNA for the CDR3: TGTGCCAGCAGTTACGGGACTAGCGGGAGAATGGGGACCCAGTACTTC. This codes for CASSYGTSGRMGTQYF.

This clonotype was detected a few times. V usage is TRBV10-1 and J usage is TRBJ2-4, with TRBD2 matching 8 bases. The J call may be in error: the DNA end matches TRBJ2-5 better. The germline V gene has CDR1 WNHNN and CDR2 SYGVQD (reference sequence). CDR3 size: 12 residues. The CDR3 protein is CATGLVRETQYF. CDR3 DNA sequence: TGCGCCACGGGACTAGTCCGGGAGACCCAGTACTTC.

V is TRBV11-3 and J is TRBJ2-2; the D call may be TRBD1 or TRBD2 (6 bases each). Germline CDR1 is SGHNT and CDR2 is YENEEA. The V end lost 0 bases, the J end lost 0 bases, and 14 bases lay between the germline ends. There are 18 residues in the CDR3. CDR3 region: CASSLEVGGTTNTGELFF. The CDR3 coding sequence is TGTGCCAGCAGCTTAGAAGTTGGAGGGACAACGAACACCGGGGAGCTGTTTTTT.

The chain links TRBV11-2 to TRBJ2-4; 7 bases map to TRBD2. The assigned J gene may be wrong: the sequence end matches TRBJ2-5 better. The CDR3 is made up of 15 amino acids. Germline-derived CDR1 and CDR2 are SGHAT and FQNNGV. As DNA, the CDR3 is TGTGCCAGCAGCTTAACCCCAGCGGGAATAGAGACCCAGTACTTC. It specifies CASSLTPAGIETQYF.

This clonotype was counted at least ten times. The chain carries TRBV6-1 and TRBJ1-5; no definite D call. The V and J ends lost 2 bases and 5 bases respectively, with 13 bases between them. In germline, CDR1 is MNHNS, CDR2 SASEGT. The CDR3 contains 15 residues. CDR3 protein: CASSENRSLYQPQHF. As DNA, the CDR3 is TGTGCCAGCAGTGAAAATAGGAGCTTATATCAGCCCCAGCATTTT.

The sample holds many counts of this clonotype. The chain carries TRBV6-1 and TRBJ2-1; 10 bases fit TRBD2. The DNA end is more similar to TRBJ2-7, so the J call may be wrong. This CDR3 has 17 residues. Germline V gives CDR1 MNHNS, CDR2 SASEGT. CDR3 DNA: TGTGCCAGCAGTGAAGTGCATAGCGGGGGGTCAGCTAATGAGCAGTACTTC. Protein product: CASSEVHSGGSANEQYF.

V is TRBV6-1 and J is TRBJ2-1; 11 bases are a match to TRBD1. V lost 3 bases, J lost 3 bases, and 10 bases stayed unmatched. CDR1 is MNHNS, CDR2 SASEGT, per germline. This CDR3 is 18 amino acids long. The CDR3 here is CASSDTLLGQGVYNEQFF. The CDR3 nucleotides read TGTGCCAGCAGTGACACCCTTCTGGGACAGGGGGTCTACAATGAGCAGTTCTTC.

This clonotype was recorded a few times. This chain links TRBV6-1 with TRBJ2-1, with 11 bases aligning to TRBD2. TRBJ2-7 explains the end of the DNA better; the J call may be wrong. Per the germline V gene, CDR1 is MNHNS and CDR2 is SASEGT. The CDR3 consists of 14 residues. The CDR3 DNA follows: TGTGCCACTTCCCCACTAGCGGGGGCCAATGAGCAGTACTTC. Its translation is CATSPLAGANEQYF.

This clonotype is categorized as medium-sized (0.01 to 0.1%). This CDR3 is CASSPRPGQGGNEQFF. The DNA of the CDR3 is TGTGCCAGCAGCCCAAGGCCGGGACAGGGGGGCAATGAGCAGTTCTTC. The chain couples TRBV7-6 to TRBJ2-1; the match to TRBD1 covers 11 bases. The trim removed 5 bases at V and 6 bases at J, leaving 9 bases unmatched. Germline V gene sequence: CDR1 SGHVS, CDR2 FNYEAQ. The CDR3 consists of 16 residues. Full variable domain (missing parts from reference TRBV7-6 and TRBJ2-1): GAGVSQSPRYKVTKRGQDVALRCDPISGHVSLYWYRQALGQGPEFLTYFNYEAQQDKSGLPNDRFSAERPEGSISTLTIQRTEQRDSAMYRCASSPRPGQGGNEQFFGPGTRLTVL.

The chain recombines TRBV7-3 with TRBJ2-5; possibly TRBD1 for D (6 bases). Germline V gene data show CDR1 as SGHTA and CDR2 as FQGTGA. V was pared by 5 bases and J by 11 bases, with 24 bases between. The CDR3 runs to 15 residues. The CDR3 DNA sequence: TGTGCCAGCAGCCCGGGACCGATTAAGGGACATGAGCAGTACTTC. Translation: CASSPGPIKGHEQYF.

A few counts support this clonotype. The chain employs TRBV6-1 and TRBJ2-3, with 7 bases matching TRBD2. Germline V gene lookup returns CDR1 MNHNS and CDR2 SASEGT. J gave up 7 bases and V 2 bases, and 12 bases lay outside the gene matches. CDR3 length: 16 residues. The CDR3 region has the DNA TGTGCCAGCAGTGAATCATCTAGCGGTGCGGCCTATACGCAGTATTTT. Protein product: CASSESSSGAAYTQYF.

This clonotype was observed a few times. This chain joins TRBV6-6 and TRBJ2-1; no definite D call. The closer fit of TRBJ2-7 to the DNA end suggests the J call may be wrong. The CDR3 has 18 residues. The germline CDR1 and CDR2 sequences are MNHNY and SVGAGI (reference sequence). CDR3 protein: CASSYYADLPGSYNEQYF. The CDR3 bases are TGTGCCAGCAGTTACTACGCTGACCTCCCCGGGTCCTACAATGAGCAGTACTTC.

Judged by abundance, this clonotype is medium-sized. The chain combines TRBV12-3 or TRBV12-4 with TRBJ2-5; 8 nucleotides line up with TRBD2. The V gene end was trimmed by 3 bases and the J gene end by 11 bases; junction bases not matched to a gene: 11. This CDR3 spans 14 amino acids. The CDR3 is CASSLLSGRNEQYF. The CDR3 coding sequence is TGTGCCAGCAGTTTGTTGAGCGGGAGAAATGAGCAGTACTTC.

This clonotype has more than one count but fewer than ten. The chain has TRBV6-1 and TRBJ2-1; the D call may be TRBD1 or TRBD2 (5 bases each). V dropped 8 bases and J dropped 4 bases, with 9 bases sitting between them. Germline lookup yields CDR1 MNHNS and CDR2 SASEGT. This CDR3 is 12 amino acids long. CDR3: CASRWGYNEQFF. In DNA, the CDR3 is TGTGCCAGCCGCTGGGGGTACAATGAGCAGTTCTTC.

The chain is built from TRBV6-6 and TRBJ2-7, with a weak D call TRBD2 (5 bases). Trimming left V 0 bases short and J 0 bases short, with 12 bases between. Germline loops: CDR1 MNHNY, CDR2 SVGAGI (reference sequence). The CDR3 runs to 16 residues. CDR3 sequence reads: CASSYSLGGSSYEQYF. CDR3 nucleotide sequence: TGTGCCAGCAGTTACTCCCTAGGTGGGAGCTCCTACGAGCAGTACTTC.

The CDR3 is CASSRGRETQYF. The CDR3, as DNA: TGTGCCAGCAGTCGGGGGCGCGAGACCCAGTACTTC. The rearrangement uses TRBV27 and TRBJ2-5, with D perhaps being TRBD1 or TRBD2 (6 bases each). Germline V gives CDR1 MNHEY, CDR2 SMNVEV (reference sequence). There are 12 residues in the CDR3. The V gene lost 5 bases and the J gene lost 5 bases, with 9 bases spanning the gap.

This clonotype qualifies as medium-sized. This sequence joins TRBV27 and TRBJ2-3; D is possibly TRBD2 (5 bases). CDR1 MNHEY and CDR2 SMNVEV come from the germline V gene (reference sequence). The CDR3 has 12 residues. V lost 5 bases to trimming and J lost 7 bases, with 10 bases between them. CDR3 loop: CASSQSGNTQYF. In DNA, the CDR3 is TGTGCCAGCAGTCAGAGCGGTAATACGCAGTATTTT.

This clonotype was found once. This sequence joins TRBV6-6 and TRBJ2-1, with D perhaps matching TRBD2 (5 bases). Germline loops: CDR1 MNHNY, CDR2 SVGAGI (reference sequence). This CDR3 is built from 14 residues. The V and J ends lost 3 bases and 13 bases respectively, with 19 bases between them. The CDR3 region has the DNA TGTGCCAGCAGTTATAAGAGGGTCCAAGAGACCCAGTTCTTC. It encodes CASSYKRVQETQFF.

This clonotype was counted ten times or more. The V call is TRBV24-1, the J call TRBJ2-1, with TRBD2 matching 11 bases. Germline-derived CDR1 and CDR2 are KGHDR and SFDVKD. CDR3 size: 14 residues. The V segment lost 9 bases and the J segment 6 bases; nucleotides outside the gene matches: 6. The CDR3 spells CATAIAGGRNEQFF. For the CDR3, the DNA is TGTGCCACCGCCATAGCGGGAGGGCGCAATGAGCAGTTCTTC.